This record concerns one TCR beta chain sequence. Sequenced by immunoSEQ multiplex PCR; TCRdb stores in-frame clones only, minus some. The sample includes some 80,000 clones, around three quarters of them seen just once. The data are from a study of blood T cell repertoires in COVID-19. The CDR3 covers 13 residues. The germline gives CDR1 SQVTM, CDR2 ANQGSEA. Trimming removed 5 bases from V and 7 bases from J; junction bases left unmatched: 3. The receptor's source is a woman older than 75 with active or convalescent COVID-19. Sequenced input: peripheral blood. The chain carries TRBV29-1 and TRBJ2-3; 13 bases are a match to TRBD2. The CDR3 here is CSVSTSGGNTQYF. CDR3 DNA: TGCAGCGTTTCGACTAGCGGGGGGAATACGCAGTATTTT.